This entry features one TCR beta chain sequence. The antigen this receptor binds is unknown. No quality values exist for individual bases; no much larger clone is one base distant. The CDR3 covers 15 residues, taking in both the cysteine and the phenylalanine. The CDR3 DNA has 45 bases and is translated from base 1. Between the V and J ends, shortened by 1 base and 4 bases respectively, the junction contains 11 bases. CDR1 SEHNR and CDR2 FQNEAQ were looked up in the germline V gene (reference sequence). The data are from a study of blood T cell repertoires in COVID-19 (dated by TCRdb to the early 2020s). General notes on the study: Samples covering the acute and convalescent phases of COVID-19 were provided by collaborators in the United States, Italy and Spain. The prospective study material was composed of cDNA or gDNA derived from T cells, B-cell-depleted T cells, or PBMCs. Subjects who had been exposed to COVID-19, were actively infected with it, or had recovered from it provided the deeply sampled blood TCRbeta repertoires that made up the dataset. The repertoires were released in a freely available public database intended as a resource for research on the immune response to SARS-CoV-2. Samples were obtained from the ongoing ImmuneRACE study (first 160 participants) and from about 1,300 subjects provided by 6 global collaborators. Sample metadata almost always included a de-identified subject ID, COVID-19 status, age in years and sex. Where HLA class I and class II types were available, the types were taken from metadata supplied by the sample provider, not from assay-based typing.

Overall results and qualifications from the work: The quantity of clinical and demographic metadata differed by source and by participant and was supplied without curation.

Enrolling through a virtual design, the prospective study's participants ranged in age from roughly 18 to 95 years and lived across around 25 United States geographic areas. To assign participants to cohorts, the prospective study relied on clinical history that participants themselves reported in a screening survey and a study questionnaire. ImmuneRACE Cohort 3 recovered participants were defined by two consecutive negative NP/OP PCR tests, healthcare professional clearance, or symptom resolution. In the prospective study, whole blood, serum and a nasopharyngeal or oropharyngeal swab were collected from each participant by mobile phlebotomists. Over a roughly two-month period, participants in the prospective study had the option of providing additional blood draws and questionnaires. Blood samples from the prospective study were shipped frozen or at room temperature prior to DNA extraction. TCRbeta CDR3 regions were amplified from genomic DNA using the immunoSEQ Assay, a bias-controlled multiplex PCR. Processing in the source paper ran as follows. Within the assay, amplification of reference gene primers was used to estimate how many nucleated cells each sample contained. Sequence reads were collapsed and filtered to measure the absolute abundance of every unique TCRbeta CDR3 rearrangement. For each sample, productive Simpson clonality was calculated as the square root of Simpson's diversity index over productive rearrangements. This is the immuneACCESS table as TCRdb keeps it, with only in-frame sequences that have V and J called. A part of the clones is gone; compared with another copy, unresolved V genes explain less than half, and the rest is unexplained. That table gives V, J and clone size, and the DNA gave D and trimming. The sample yields roughly 250,000 clones; around 89% were counted once. The ten biggest clones cover roughly 9% of the sample.

The sequenced sample was PBMCs or T cells enriched from blood (not recorded which). This TCR derives from a man aged 40-49 years who had recovered from COVID-19. The rearranged chain carries TRBV7-9 and TRBJ1-5; the D gene is perhaps TRBD1, from 6 matching bases. The CDR3 loop reads CASSLEQGLNQPQHF. Here is the DNA: TGTGCCAGCAGCTTAGAGCAGGGGTTGAATCAGCCCCAGCATTTT.